These T cell receptor beta chains were read from a single sample in a study of shared clonotypes between healthy human individuals. Profiling relied on immunoSEQ multiplex PCR, and the TCRdb table lists in-frame clones only, not all of them. The table has 2 million to 2.5 million clones, more than 80% seen once. Sequencing was done on a sample of naive CD4+ T cells from PBMCs. The receptors shown here come from a man in his late teens or twenties in good health. Some clones in this sample may be carry-over from other donors' samples. Each CDR3 is given with its conserved first and last residue. The order of the fields is J gene, V gene, clone size, D gene, CDR3 protein, CDR3 DNA. D genes are given only for firm matches. Part of the rows lack a size; the others show once, few, many or a class for expanded clones.

J: TRBJ1-1; V: TRBV20-1; size: NA; D: NA; CDR3: CSAPLYTEAFF; DNA: TGCAGTGCTCCCCTTTATACTGAAGCTTTCTTT
J: TRBJ2-1; V: TRBV5-4; size: NA; D: TRBD1; CDR3: CASSSNRGPNYNEQFF; DNA: TGTGCCAGCAGCTCCAACAGGGGGCCCAACTACAATGAGCAGTTCTTC
J: TRBJ2-2; V: TRBV18; size: NA; D: NA; CDR3: CASSDDLGYTGELFF; DNA: TGTGCCAGCTCAGACGACCTGGGCTACACCGGGGAGCTGTTTTTT
J: TRBJ2-7; V: TRBV7-9; size: once; D: NA; CDR3: CASSPDIPSYEQYF; DNA: TGTGCCAGCAGCCCCGACATTCCGTCCTACGAGCAGTACTTC
J: TRBJ1-2; V: TRBV10-3; size: NA; D: TRBD1; CDR3: CAISGQGTNYGYTF; DNA: TGTGCCATCAGTGGACAGGGAACTAACTATGGCTACACCTTC
J: TRBJ1-1; V: TRBV7-3; size: NA; D: NA; CDR3: CASSLGFWGAEAFF; DNA: TGTGCCAGCAGCTTAGGGTTCTGGGGCGCTGAAGCTTTCTTT
J: TRBJ2-1; V: TRBV6-1; size: NA; D: NA; CDR3: CASRNYPSSYNEQFF; DNA: TGTGCCAGCAGAAACTACCCGAGCTCCTACAATGAGCAGTTCTTC
J: TRBJ2-5; V: TRBV7-9; size: NA; D: TRBD1; CDR3: CASSLATGAFYETQYF; DNA: TGTGCCAGCAGCCTAGCAACAGGGGCCTTCTATGAGACCCAGTACTTC
J: TRBJ2-1; V: TRBV11-2; size: NA; D: TRBD2; CDR3: CASSPEGSGRLYNEQFF; DNA: TGTGCCAGCAGCCCAGAGGGTAGCGGGAGGCTGTACAATGAGCAGTTCTTC
J: TRBJ1-2; V: TRBV6-5; size: NA; D: TRBD1; CDR3: CAIGTGGSYTF; DNA: TGTGCCATCGGGACAGGGGGCAGCTACACCTTC
J: TRBJ1-5; V: TRBV30; size: NA; D: NA; CDR3: CAWSSRGDQPQHF; DNA: TGTGCCTGGAGTTCCAGGGGTGATCAGCCCCAGCATTTT
J: TRBJ1-1; V: TRBV28; size: NA; D: NA; CDR3: CASSQPGTGNTEAFF; DNA: TGTGCCAGCAGTCAGCCGGGAACAGGGAACACTGAAGCTTTCTTT
J: TRBJ2-1; V: TRBV10-3; size: NA; D: TRBD2; CDR3: CAISDQTSGRGNEQFF; DNA: TGTGCCATCAGTGATCAGACTAGCGGGAGGGGCAATGAGCAGTTCTTC
J: TRBJ1-2; V: TRBV28; size: NA; D: NA; CDR3: CASSLWSPMHYGYTF; DNA: TGTGCCAGCAGTTTATGGTCACCAATGCACTATGGCTACACCTTC
J: TRBJ1-2; V: TRBV19; size: once; D: TRBD1; CDR3: CATLQGRNYGYTF; DNA: TGTGCCACCCTACAGGGGCGCAACTATGGCTACACCTTC
J: TRBJ1-3; V: TRBV28; size: few; D: NA; CDR3: CASRVSGNTIYF; DNA: TGTGCCAGCAGAGTCTCTGGAAACACCATATATTTT